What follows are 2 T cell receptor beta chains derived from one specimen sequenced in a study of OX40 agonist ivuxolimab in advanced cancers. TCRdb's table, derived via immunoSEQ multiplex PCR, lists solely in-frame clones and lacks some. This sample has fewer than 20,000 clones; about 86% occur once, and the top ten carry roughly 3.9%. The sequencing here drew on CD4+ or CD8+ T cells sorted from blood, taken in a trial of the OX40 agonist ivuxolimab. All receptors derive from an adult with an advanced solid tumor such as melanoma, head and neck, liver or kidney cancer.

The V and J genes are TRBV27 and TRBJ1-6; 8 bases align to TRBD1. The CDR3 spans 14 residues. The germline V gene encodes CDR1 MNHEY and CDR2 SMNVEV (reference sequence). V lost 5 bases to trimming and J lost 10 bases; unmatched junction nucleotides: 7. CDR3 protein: CASSLDRAGSPLHF. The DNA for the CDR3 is TGTGCCAGCAGTCTGGACAGGGCCGGGTCACCCCTCCACTTT.

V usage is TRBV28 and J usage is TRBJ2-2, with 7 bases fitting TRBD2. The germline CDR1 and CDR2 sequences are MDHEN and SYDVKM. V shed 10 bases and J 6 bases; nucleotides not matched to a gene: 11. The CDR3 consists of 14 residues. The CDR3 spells CATLLGGRPGELFF. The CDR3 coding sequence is TGTGCCACCCTACTGGGCGGGAGACCCGGGGAGCTGTTTTTT.